These 15 T cell receptor beta chains were sequenced from one sample in a study of vaccination effects on CD4 cells after COVID-19. These receptors lack a known antigen. Produced via immunoSEQ multiplex PCR; TCRdb's table is partial and in-frame only. The sample contains 35,000 to 55,000 clones, approximately 77% of which appear only once. It was after more than 8 days of culture that CD4+ T cells were isolated. Either the mRNA-1273 or the BNT162b2 vaccine was given to participants as two doses. Sequenced material: CD4+ T cells from PBMCs cultured without peptide, taken after COVID-19 vaccination. The receptors stem from a human donor who received a COVID-19 vaccine.

This clone came up once. The rearrangement links TRBV28 to TRBJ1-1; 9 bases line up with TRBD1. There are 15 residues in the CDR3. After removal of 7 bases from V and 7 bases from J, the junction contained 13 bases not matched to a gene. Germline lookup yields CDR1 MDHEN and CDR2 SYDVKM. For the CDR3, the DNA is TGTGCCAGCATATTGGGCCTAGGACAGGGGATTGAAGCTTTCTTT. Its protein product is CASILGLGQGIEAFF.

The chain combines TRBV11-3 with TRBJ1-6, with 10 bases lining up with TRBD1. V lost 5 bases, J lost 11 bases, and 12 bases stayed unmatched. CDR1 SGHNT and CDR2 YENEEA come from the germline V gene. The CDR3 contains 16 residues. The CDR3 DNA follows: TGTGCCAGCAGCGTCCGGGACAGGGGATTTCCGGCACCCCTCCACTTT. It codes for CASSVRDRGFPAPLHF.

In this sample, this clone turned up a few times. This chain joins TRBV5-4 and TRBJ2-3, with 10 bases lining up with TRBD1. J was trimmed by 4 bases and V by 4 bases; bases with no gene match: 3. CDR1 and CDR2 (germline): SGHNT, YYREEE (reference sequence). This CDR3 region has 14 residues. CDR3: CASSLGQGADTQYF. Written as DNA, the CDR3 is TGTGCCAGCAGCCTAGGACAGGGGGCAGATACGCAGTATTTT.

The chain joins TRBV5-1 to TRBJ2-1; D may match TRBD1 or TRBD2 (5 bases each). The CDR3 has 17 amino acids. Trimming shortened V by 4 bases and J by 3 bases, and 20 bases separated the two germline ends. CDR1 is SGHRS, CDR2 YFSETQ, per germline. This CDR3 reads CASSSIGTSLIYNEQFF. The CDR3 DNA follows: TGCGCCAGCAGCAGTATAGGGACCTCCCTTATCTACAATGAGCAGTTCTTC.

This clone occurred a few times. As DNA, the CDR3 is TGTGCCAGCAGCAATATTTTAGGAGCCGGGGAGCTGTTTTTT. Its protein product is CASSNILGAGELFF. V usage is TRBV5-8 and J usage is TRBJ2-2; D gene uncertain. With 4 bases removed from V and 6 bases from J, the gap between germline ends came to 13 bases. The CDR3 covers 14 residues. Germline loops: CDR1 SGHTS, CDR2 YDEGEE.

V is TRBV3-1 (or the pseudogene TRBV3-2) and J is TRBJ2-3; TRBD2 aligns across 7 bases. J lost 0 bases, V lost 2 bases, and 5 bases had no gene match. Germline V gene data show CDR1 as LGHDT and CDR2 as YNNKEL (reference sequence). The CDR3 has 16 residues. For the CDR3, the DNA is TGTGCCAGCAGCCAACGAAGACTAGCAAGCACAGATACGCAGTATTTT. Translated, it gives CASSQRRLASTDTQYF.

The genes are TRBV5-1 and TRBJ1-3; D uncertain. Looked up from germline, CDR1 is SGHRS and CDR2 is YFSETQ. V was pared by 0 bases and J by 0 bases, with 13 bases between. The CDR3 sequence is 17 residues long. The CDR3 reads CASSLGLGSYSGNTIYF. The CDR3 bases are TGCGCCAGCAGCTTGGGTTTAGGGTCCTACTCTGGAAACACCATATATTTT.

The rearrangement links TRBV27 to TRBJ2-1, with 8 nucleotides matching TRBD2. CDR1 is MNHEY, CDR2 SMNVEV, per germline (reference sequence). There are 15 residues in the CDR3. V dropped 3 bases and J dropped 0; count of bases not matched to a gene: 1. The DNA for the CDR3 is TGTGCCAGCAGTTTGGGGACTAGCTCCTACAATGAGCAGTTCTTC. This translates into CASSLGTSSYNEQFF.

This clone was counted a few times. The chain is built from TRBV29-1 and TRBJ1-2, with D perhaps matching TRBD1 (6 bases). Germline CDR1 reads SQVTM; CDR2 reads ANQGSEA. The CDR3 spans 12 residues. V lost 4 bases to trimming and J lost 6 bases, with 12 bases between them. The CDR3 DNA is TGCAGCGTTGGGGACATGGGGGATGGCTACACCTTC. Translated, it gives CSVGDMGDGYTF.

The sample holds a few counts of this clone. Relative to the germline gene, one junction end is altered; a read error may explain this. The chain combines TRBV25-1 with TRBJ2-7; 11 positions agree with TRBD2. Germline V lookup: CDR1 MGHDK, CDR2 SYGVNS. CDR3 length: 16 amino acids. DNA for the CDR3: TGTGCCAGCAGTGACCCAAGACTAGCGGGATCCTCCGAGCAGTACTTC. Its translation: CASSDPRLAGSSEQYF.

This chain connects TRBV10-2 to TRBJ1-3, with D possibly being TRBD1 (6 bases). CDR1 is WSHSY and CDR2 is SAAADI in the germline V gene. This CDR3 contains 16 residues. V lost 3 bases to trimming and J lost 0 bases, with 12 bases between them. The CDR3 here is CASSDGGQSSGNTIYF. The DNA of the CDR3 is TGCGCCAGCAGTGACGGTGGACAGAGCTCTGGAAACACCATATATTTT.

The chain has TRBV7-8 and TRBJ2-5, with TRBD1 matching 9 bases. Trimming at V came to 6 bases and at J to 0 bases, leaving 11 bases not matched to a gene. This CDR3 is 17 amino acids long. In germline, CDR1 is SGHVS, CDR2 FQNEAQ. CDR3: CASSSTPGQGHQETQYF. The CDR3 region has the DNA TGTGCCAGCAGTTCGACACCGGGACAGGGCCACCAAGAGACCCAGTACTTC. Full variable domain (outside the CDR3, taken from reference TRBV7-8 and TRBJ2-5): GAGVSQSPRYKVAKRGQDVALRCDPISGHVSLFWYQQALGQGPEFLTYFQNEAQLDKSGLPSDRFFAERPEGSVSTLKIQRTQQEDSAVYLCASSSTPGQGHQETQYFGPGTRLLVL.

The chain carries TRBV7-9 and TRBJ1-2, with D possibly being TRBD1 (6 bases). V lost 1 base to trimming and J lost 7 bases, with 16 bases between them. This CDR3 is built from 15 residues. Germline V CDR1 and CDR2: SEHNR, FQNEAQ (reference sequence). DNA for the CDR3: TGTGCCAGCAGCTTAGGCGCGGGGGCGTTTTCTGGCTACACCTTC. It is translated as CASSLGAGAFSGYTF.

There are a few counts of this clone. The chain has TRBV6-2 or TRBV6-3 and TRBJ1-3; possibly TRBD1 for D (5 bases). Germline CDR1 is MNHEY and CDR2 is SVGEGT. Deletions cut 2 bases from V and 3 bases from J, with 8 bases between. CDR3 length equals 14 residues. The CDR3 DNA is TGTGCCAGCAGTTACAGGGGATTTGGAAACACCATATATTTT. Protein sequence: CASSYRGFGNTIYF.

This clone was counted between two and nine times. The chain couples TRBV27 to TRBJ2-2, with 8 bases identical to TRBD1. The V and J ends lost 3 bases and 6 bases, in that order; junction bases with no gene match: 3. Germline V gene lookup returns CDR1 MNHEY and CDR2 SMNVEV (reference sequence). This CDR3 has 14 residues. CDR3 in amino acids: CASSFGTGAGELFF. Here the CDR3 DNA reads TGTGCCAGCAGTTTTGGGACAGGTGCCGGGGAGCTGTTTTTT.